The next 18 T cell receptor beta chains were all read from a single sample in a study of radiation and T cells in renal cell carcinoma. Time point in this sample: blood 2 weeks post-SBRT. The sample's treatment: 15 Gy SBRT to primary tumor, nephrectomy 4 weeks later. Produced via immunoSEQ multiplex PCR; TCRdb's table is partial and in-frame only. Among over 60,000 clones listed, around 80% were seen once. This specimen was blood, taken from a patient whose treatment included radiotherapy and nephrectomy. The receptor set was obtained from a man aged 55 to 70 with renal cell carcinoma.

The chain is built from TRBV7-6 and TRBJ1-6, with 8 bases matching TRBD1. Per the germline V gene, CDR1 is SGHVS and CDR2 is FNYEAQ. CDR3 length equals 15 residues. V shed 2 bases and J 10 bases; nucleotides not matched to a gene: 7. The CDR3 protein is CASSLRGQGRSPLHF. The DNA of the CDR3 is TGTGCCAGCAGCTTACGCGGACAGGGAAGGTCACCCCTCCACTTT. The full variable domain, in which reference TRBV7-6 and TRBJ1-6 provide the parts outside the CDR3, is GAGVSQSPRYKVTKRGQDVALRCDPISGHVSLYWYRQALGQGPEFLTYFNYEAQQDKSGLPNDRFSAERPEGSISTLTIQRTEQRDSAMYRCASSLRGQGRSPLHFGNGTRLTVT.

V and J are TRBV5-6 and TRBJ2-7; D remains unclear. Trimming left V 0 bases short and J 4 bases short, with 11 bases between. Germline loops: CDR1 SGHDT, CDR2 YYEEEE. This CDR3 region has 14 residues. CDR3 coding DNA: TGTGCCAGCAGCTTGGGGCAGGTACATTACGAGCAGTACGTC. It is translated as CASSLGQVHYEQYV.

This chain joins TRBV6-6 and TRBJ1-2; D is uncertain. The CDR3 runs to 14 residues. The V and J ends lost 0 bases and 6 bases respectively, with 11 bases between them. CDR1 is MNHNY, CDR2 SVGAGI, per germline (reference sequence). The DNA for the CDR3 is TGTGCCAGCAGTTACTCGGACCTGGTCGATGGCTACACCTTC. Protein sequence: CASSYSDLVDGYTF.

The V call is TRBV19, the J call TRBJ1-5, with D perhaps TRBD1 (6 bases). CDR1 and CDR2 from the germline V gene are LNHDA and SQIVND (reference sequence). V was pared by 5 bases and J by 0 bases, with 11 bases between. The CDR3 has 15 amino acids. This CDR3 is CASSGQPYSNQPQHF. The CDR3 region has the DNA TGTGCCAGTAGTGGACAGCCATATAGCAATCAGCCCCAGCATTTT.

The chain uses TRBV19 and TRBJ2-7; D call uncertain. Per germline, CDR1 LNHDA and CDR2 SQIVND (reference sequence). The CDR3 covers 15 residues. V lost 3 bases and J 2 bases, leaving 14 bases between the germline ends. The CDR3 nucleotides read TGTGCCAGTAGTATGGAGCCGGGCGGACCCTACGAGCAGTACTTC. Amino acids: CASSMEPGGPYEQYF.

The chain recombines TRBV20-1 with TRBJ2-5; no definite D call. Germline V gene lookup returns CDR1 DFQATT and CDR2 SNEGSKA (reference sequence). Trimming removed 6 bases from V and 2 bases from J, with 7 bases in between. The CDR3 runs to 11 residues. The CDR3 sequence: CSAGRQETQYF. CDR3 DNA: TGCAGTGCGGGCAGACAAGAGACCCAGTACTTC.

The chain joins TRBV2 to TRBJ1-4; 9 bases are shared with TRBD1. Germline V gives CDR1 SNHLY, CDR2 FYNNEI. This CDR3 has 14 amino acids. The junction had 6 bases not matched to a gene; V was cut back by 6 bases and J by 7 bases. The CDR3 bases are TGTGCCAGCAGGGTAGACAGGGGGGGTGAAAAACTGTTTTTT. Translated: CASRVDRGGEKLFF.

This clone was counted once. The chain recombines TRBV7-2 with TRBJ2-3; no firm D call. V lost 3 bases and J 2 bases, leaving 3 bases between the germline ends. Germline-derived CDR1 and CDR2 are SGHTA and FQGNSA. The CDR3 is 12 residues long. CDR3 nucleotide sequence: TGTGCCAGCAGCTTCCTCACAGATACGCAGTATTTT. Encoded protein: CASSFLTDTQYF.

CDR3 nucleotide sequence: TGCGCCAGCAGCCAAGTATCGCGGGGGTTCTACAATGAGCAGTTCTTC. It encodes CASSQVSRGFYNEQFF. The chain carries TRBV4-3 and TRBJ2-1, with 7 bases lining up with TRBD2. J gave up 3 bases and V 1 base, and 6 bases lay outside the gene matches. Germline-derived CDR1 and CDR2 are LGHNA and YSLEER. The CDR3 consists of 16 residues.

V and J are TRBV9 and TRBJ2-1; D may match TRBD1 or TRBD2 (5 bases each). The CDR3 is made up of 16 amino acids. The ends were cut back, 4 bases at V and 0 bases at J, with 14 bases in the middle. Germline V gene sequence: CDR1 SGDLS, CDR2 YYNGEE. The CDR3 here is CASSPLGERSYNEQFF. CDR3 DNA sequence: TGTGCCAGCAGCCCCCTGGGGGAACGCTCCTACAATGAGCAGTTCTTC. The variable domain in full, completed from reference TRBV9 and TRBJ2-1, reads DSGVTQTPKHLITATGQRVTLRCSPRSGDLSVYWYQQSLDQGLQFLIQYYNGEERAKGNILERFSAQQFPDLHSELNLSSLELGDSALYFCASSPLGERSYNEQFFGPGTRLTVL.

The genes are TRBV7-2 and TRBJ2-3, with 8 bases fitting TRBD2. CDR1 is SGHTA and CDR2 is FQGNSA in the germline V gene. V was pared by 1 base and J by 5 bases, with 2 bases of the junction left unmatched. CDR3 length: 14 residues. The CDR3 sequence is CASSLDLAGDTQYF. DNA of the CDR3: TGTGCCAGCAGCTTAGACCTAGCGGGAGATACGCAGTATTTT.

This chain connects TRBV7-6 to TRBJ2-1; TRBD1 matches 7 bases. The V gene's germline CDR1 is SGHVS and CDR2 FNYEAQ. After removal of 4 bases from V and 6 bases from J, the junction contained 6 bases not matched to a gene. The CDR3 spans 14 residues. Written as DNA, the CDR3 is TGTGCCAGCAGCTCTCCCACAGGGGTCAATGAGCAGTTCTTC. As protein: CASSSPTGVNEQFF.

This clone occurred a few times. Here the CDR3 reads CASSPRTGEETQYF. In nucleotides, the CDR3 is TGTGCCAGCAGCCCTCGGACAGGGGAAGAGACCCAGTACTTC. This chain joins TRBV7-2 and TRBJ2-5, with TRBD1 matching over 9 bases. This CDR3 is built from 14 residues. The ends lost 5 bases at V and 3 bases at J; junction bases unmatched: 4. Germline values: CDR1 SGHTA, CDR2 FQGNSA.

The rearrangement uses TRBV19 and TRBJ1-1, with no clear D. Trimming removed 3 bases from V and 3 bases from J, with 14 bases in between. The CDR3 loop spans 15 amino acids. Germline assignment: CDR1 LNHDA and CDR2 SQIVND (reference sequence). As DNA, the CDR3 is TGTGCCAGTAGTATCCCTTCTGTCCCGGACACTGAAGCTTTCTTT. Its translation is CASSIPSVPDTEAFF. Full variable domain (remainder filled in from reference TRBV19 and TRBJ1-1): DGGITQSPKYLFRKEGQNVTLSCEQNLNHDAMYWYRQDPGQGLRLIYYSQIVNDFQKGDIAEGYSVSREKKESFPLTVTSAQKNPTAFYLCASSIPSVPDTEAFFGQGTRLTVV.

J is TRBJ2-3 and V is TRBV29-1; D is unresolved. CDR1 SQVTM and CDR2 ANQGSEA come from the germline V gene. This CDR3 has 15 amino acids. The V and J ends lost 3 bases and 1 base respectively, with 14 bases between them. The CDR3 DNA sequence: TGCAGCGTTGACGGTTTAACCCGAGGCACAGATACGCAGTATTTT. This translates into CSVDGLTRGTDTQYF.

The chain joins TRBV7-2 to TRBJ2-1; TRBD2 aligns across 8 bases. Per the germline V gene, CDR1 is SGHTA and CDR2 is FQGNSA. The V gene end was trimmed by 8 bases and the J gene end by 7 bases; junction bases not matched to a gene: 13. The CDR3 extends over 15 amino acids. The CDR3: CASQGGGWKENEQFF. CDR3 nucleotide sequence: TGTGCCAGCCAGGGCGGGGGGTGGAAGGAAAATGAGCAGTTCTTC. Full variable domain (outside the CDR3, taken from reference TRBV7-2 and TRBJ2-1): GAGVSQSPSNKVTEKGKDVELRCDPISGHTALYWYRQSLGQGLEFLIYFQGNSAPDKSGLPSDRFSAERTGGSVSTLTIQRTQQEDSAVYLCASQGGGWKENEQFFGPGTRLTVL.

The rearrangement joins TRBV10-1 to TRBJ2-3; D remains ambiguous. This CDR3 region has 14 residues. The V gene lost 2 bases and the J gene lost 4 bases, with 10 bases spanning the gap. Germline-derived CDR1 and CDR2 are WNHNN and SYGVQD (reference sequence). CDR3 nucleotide sequence: TGCGCCAGCAGTGAGCGGTTAGAACCAGATACGCAGTATTTT. This gives the protein CASSERLEPDTQYF.

The gene calls are TRBV11-3 and TRBJ2-3; D gene ambiguous. V lost 2 bases and J 3 bases, leaving 15 bases between the germline ends. Germline V gene data show CDR1 as SGHNT and CDR2 as YENEEA. This CDR3 contains 16 residues. CDR3 amino acids: CASSLFSQFRTDTQYF. CDR3 DNA: TGTGCCAGCAGCTTATTCTCGCAGTTTCGGACAGATACGCAGTATTTT.